Presented here are 29 T cell receptor beta chains from one specimen sequenced in a study of blood T cell repertoires in COVID-19. The assay was immunoSEQ multiplex PCR, and TCRdb's table has in-frame clones only and misses some. The sample records fewer than 400,000 clones, roughly nine tenths being singletons. The sequenced sample was PBMCs or T cells enriched from blood (not recorded which). These receptors came from a young woman who had recovered from COVID-19.

This CDR3 reads CASRMGSGGFSDGYTF. The CDR3 coding sequence is TGTGCCAGCAGAATGGGGTCAGGGGGCTTTTCGGATGGCTACACCTTC. V and J are TRBV25-1 and TRBJ1-2, with TRBD1 matching over 8 bases. Germline CDR1 MGHDK, CDR2 SYGVNS. The CDR3 length is 16 residues. V dropped 6 bases and J dropped 6; count of bases not matched to a gene: 15.

The J gene is TRBJ2-7, the V gene TRBV5-1; 7 positions agree with TRBD2. The V gene's germline CDR1 is SGHRS and CDR2 YFSETQ. Germline trimming cut 0 bases from V and 1 base from J; bases unmatched to any gene: 4. The CDR3 runs to 15 residues. CDR3 DNA sequence: TGCGCCAGCAGCTTGGAGGGCGGGGGTTCCTACGAGCAGTACTTC. Translated: CASSLEGGGSYEQYF.

The CDR3, as DNA: TGTGCCAGCAGGGGGGGTCCTATCAACTATGGCTACACCTTC. Translation: CASRGGPINYGYTF. J is TRBJ1-2 and V is TRBV5-4; maybe TRBD1 (5 bases). CDR3 length: 14 residues. With 5 bases removed from V and 2 bases from J, the gap between germline ends came to 13 bases. The germline gives CDR1 SGHNT, CDR2 YYREEE (reference sequence).

This clone was seen only once. This chain links TRBV6-7 with TRBJ1-2; TRBD1 matches 8 bases. TRBV6-7 is annotated as an ORF whose role is uncertain. V shed 4 bases and J 10 bases; nucleotides not matched to a gene: 29. This CDR3 contains 20 residues. CDR3 loop: CASSWAPTRDGSGDRMTYTF. The CDR3, as DNA: TGTGCCAGCAGTTGGGCTCCTACCAGAGACGGGTCGGGGGACAGGATGACCTACACCTTC.

V gene TRBV5-4 combines with J gene TRBJ1-2; the D gene is possibly TRBD1 (6 bases). The CDR3 totals 15 residues. With 0 bases removed from V and 3 bases from J, the gap between germline ends came to 12 bases. Germline CDR1 and CDR2: SGHNT and YYREEE (reference sequence). The CDR3 spells CASSLGVQGHYGYTF. CDR3 bases: TGTGCCAGCAGCTTGGGGGTTCAGGGGCACTATGGCTACACCTTC.

The chain is built from TRBV19 and TRBJ1-1, with unresolved D. Trimming stripped 6 bases from V and 10 bases from J, with 18 bases between. The V gene's germline CDR1 is LNHDA and CDR2 SQIVND (reference sequence). The CDR3 sequence is 13 residues long. CDR3 bases: TGTGCCAGTAGCCTCGCTACGAGTGCTGGAGCTTTCTTT. Protein product: CASSLATSAGAFF.

This rearrangement joins TRBV7-2 to TRBJ2-7; TRBD2 agrees at 10 bases. Germline assignment: CDR1 SGHTA and CDR2 FQGNSA. There are 17 residues in the CDR3. The V gene end was trimmed by 2 bases and the J gene end by 0 bases; junction bases not matched to a gene: 7. The CDR3, as DNA: TGTGCCAGCAGCTTATCTAGCGGGAGAAGTACCTCCTACGAGCAGTACTTC. This gives the protein CASSLSSGRSTSYEQYF. Supplemented by reference TRBV7-2 and TRBJ2-7, the full variable domain reads GAGVSQSPSNKVTEKGKDVELRCDPISGHTALYWYRQSLGQGLEFLIYFQGNSAPDKSGLPSDRFSAERTGGSVSTLTIQRTQQEDSAVYLCASSLSSGRSTSYEQYFGPGTRLTVT.

V gene TRBV2 combines with J gene TRBJ2-3, with TRBD2 identical over 8 bases. After removal of 6 bases from V and 2 bases from J, the junction contained 13 bases not matched to a gene. The germline gives CDR1 SNHLY, CDR2 FYNNEI. The CDR3 extends over 17 amino acids. The CDR3, as DNA: TGTGCCAGCAGCGACGCCAAGCGGGGGAGAACCACAGATACGCAGTATTTT. Its protein product is CASSDAKRGRTTDTQYF. The full variable domain, rest sourced from reference TRBV2 and TRBJ2-3, is EPEVTQTPSHQVTQMGQEVILRCVPISNHLYFYWYRQILGQKVEFLVSFYNNEISEKSEIFDDQFSVERPDGSNFTLKIRSTKLEDSAMYFCASSDAKRGRTTDTQYFGPGTRLTVL.

The gene calls are TRBV7-2 and TRBJ1-4; 8 bases match TRBD1. The germline V gene encodes CDR1 SGHTA and CDR2 FQGNSA. The CDR3 has 16 amino acids. With V trimmed by 5 bases and J by 2 bases, 7 bases remained unmatched. As DNA, the CDR3 is TGTGCCAGCAGCCCCACAGGGGGTAAGACTAATGAAAAACTGTTTTTT. Amino acid sequence: CASSPTGGKTNEKLFF.

In DNA form, the CDR3 reads TGTGCCAGTAGTAACGGAGGGTTTGAGCAGTTCTTC. The encoded protein is CASSNGGFEQFF. The chain joins TRBV19 to TRBJ2-1; tentative D call: TRBD2 (6 bases). The CDR3 is made up of 12 amino acids. CDR1 and CDR2 from the germline V gene are LNHDA and SQIVND (reference sequence). Between the trimmed V and J ends, which lost 4 bases and 9 bases, there was a span of 10 bases.

The V and J genes are TRBV27 and TRBJ1-2; maybe TRBD1 (6 bases). Germline values: CDR1 MNHEY, CDR2 SMNVEV (reference sequence). Between the trimmed V and J ends, which lost 4 bases and 7 bases, there was a span of 13 bases. The CDR3 sequence is 13 residues long. CDR3 sequence reads: CASSSQGAGGYTF. The CDR3 bases are TGTGCCAGCAGTTCACAGGGCGCAGGTGGCTACACCTTC.

This clone was recorded once. The chain is built from TRBV3-1 (or the pseudogene TRBV3-2) and TRBJ1-1; 10 positions match TRBD1. The CDR3 is 16 amino acids. CDR1 is LGHDT, CDR2 YNNKEL, per germline (reference sequence). V gave up 3 bases and J gave up 4 bases; unmatched junction bases: 8. The CDR3, as DNA: TGTGCCAGCAGCCATAAAAGGGGGGACAGGGGCACTGAAGCTTTCTTT. Its protein product is CASSHKRGDRGTEAFF.

This chain links TRBV5-1 with TRBJ1-1; D remains unclear. Trimming left V 0 bases short and J 2 bases short, with 8 bases between. The CDR3 has 14 amino acids. CDR1 is SGHRS and CDR2 is YFSETQ in the germline V gene. The CDR3 here is CASSLDLGNTEAFF. DNA of the CDR3: TGCGCCAGCAGCTTGGATCTCGGTAACACTGAAGCTTTCTTT.

The V and J genes are TRBV28 and TRBJ1-5, with D possibly TRBD1 on 5 matching bases. Trimming took 5 bases from V and 0 from J, leaving 11 bases between them. CDR1 MDHEN and CDR2 SYDVKM come from the germline V gene. The CDR3 has 15 amino acids. For the CDR3, the DNA is TGTGCCAGCAGTGTCGGGGGATATAGCAATCAGCCCCAGCATTTT. This gives the protein CASSVGGYSNQPQHF.

V and J are TRBV7-2 and TRBJ1-1; D is uncertain. The CDR3 has 14 residues. Looked up from germline, CDR1 is SGHTA and CDR2 is FQGNSA. V was shortened by 2 bases and J by 0 bases, with 7 bases between the two germline ends. This CDR3 reads CASSLRRLNTEAFF. CDR3 coding DNA: TGTGCCAGCAGCTTAAGGCGGTTGAACACTGAAGCTTTCTTT.

The gene calls are TRBV27 and TRBJ1-2; a possible D gene is TRBD1 (5 bases). The CDR3 sequence is 15 residues long. Trimming cost V 4 bases and J 2 bases, with 14 bases left between them. Germline V gene data show CDR1 as MNHEY and CDR2 as SMNVEV (reference sequence). The CDR3 loop reads CASSSTRRGNYGYTF. The CDR3, as DNA: TGTGCCAGCAGTTCCACGCGAAGGGGAAACTATGGCTACACCTTC.

This chain connects TRBV12-3 or TRBV12-4 to TRBJ1-4; a weak D match, TRBD1 (5 bases). This CDR3 has 13 residues. V was shortened by 3 bases and J by 8 bases, with 10 bases between the two germline ends. The CDR3 DNA sequence: TGTGCCAGCAGTTTTGGAGGGGAAGAAAAACTGTTTTTT. Translating gives CASSFGGEEKLFF.

The chain combines TRBV28 with TRBJ1-3; maybe TRBD1 (6 bases). Trimming took off 6 bases at V and 2 bases at J, with 14 bases between the two ends. The CDR3 runs to 15 residues. Germline CDR1 and CDR2: MDHEN and SYDVKM. This CDR3 is CASSPPTGPGNTIYF. The CDR3 DNA is TGTGCCAGCAGCCCCCCGACAGGACCTGGAAACACCATATATTTT.

The chain carries TRBV28 and TRBJ1-6, with TRBD1 matching over 11 bases. CDR1 and CDR2 (germline): MDHEN, SYDVKM. The trim removed 10 bases at V and 7 bases at J, leaving 3 bases unmatched. CDR3 size: 13 residues. CDR3 in amino acids: CAIGDRGNSPLHF. The CDR3 bases are TGTGCCATCGGGGACAGGGGGAATTCACCCCTCCACTTT.

This chain uses TRBV4-1 with TRBJ2-3; tentative D call: TRBD1 (5 bases). CDR3 length: 13 residues. Looked up from germline, CDR1 is MGHRA and CDR2 is YSYEKL. V was cut by 3 bases and J by 5 bases, with 9 bases left in between. The CDR3 DNA reads TGCGCCAGCAGCCAGGGGCTTGGAGATACGCAGTATTTT. Translation: CASSQGLGDTQYF.

This chain uses TRBV7-9 with TRBJ2-7, with D possibly matching TRBD1 (6 bases). The CDR3 length is 14 residues. The V gene's germline CDR1 is SEHNR and CDR2 FQNEAQ (reference sequence). The ends were cut back, 5 bases at V and 3 bases at J, with 14 bases in the middle. The CDR3 spells CASSRPGHGYEQYF. The CDR3 DNA sequence: TGTGCCAGCAGCCGACCGGGACACGGCTACGAGCAGTACTTC. Based on the CDR3 plus reference TRBV7-9 and TRBJ2-7, the full variable domain is DTGVSQNPRHKITKRGQNVTFRCDPISEHNRLYWYRQTLGQGPEFLTYFQNEAQLEKSRLLSDRFSAERPKGSFSTLEIQRTEQGDSAMYLCASSRPGHGYEQYFGPGTRLTVT.

The chain recombines TRBV6-5 with TRBJ1-5; TRBD1 matches 7 bases. J gave up 4 bases and V 5 bases, and 8 bases lay outside the gene matches. The germline V gene has CDR1 MNHEY and CDR2 SVGAGI. The CDR3 length is 15 residues. CDR3 in DNA: TGTGCCAGCAGTCAACAGGGGACGGAGAATCAGCCCCAGCATTTT. This encodes CASSQQGTENQPQHF.

The chain couples TRBV28 to TRBJ1-3, with D possibly being TRBD1 (5 bases). CDR3 length: 14 residues. Trimming removed 4 bases from V and 4 bases from J, with 11 bases in between. Germline CDR1 MDHEN, CDR2 SYDVKM. The CDR3 here is CASSSPGPGNTIYF. CDR3 in DNA: TGTGCCAGCAGTTCCCCAGGGCCCGGAAACACCATATATTTT. The variable domain in full, completed from reference TRBV28 and TRBJ1-3, reads DVKVTQSSRYLVKRTGEKVFLECVQDMDHENMFWYRQDPGLGLRLIYFSYDVKMKEKGDIPEGYSVSREKKERFSLILESASTNQTSMYLCASSSPGPGNTIYFGEGSWLTVV.

The J gene is TRBJ1-4, the V gene TRBV4-3, with a possible D match to TRBD1 (5 bases). This CDR3 comprises 16 residues. Per the germline V gene, CDR1 is LGHNA and CDR2 is YSLEER. V was pared by 0 bases and J by 7 bases, with 15 bases between. In DNA form, the CDR3 reads TGCGCCAGCAGCCAAGATTTCCGGGGGGGGATTGAAAAACTGTTTTTT. This encodes CASSQDFRGGIEKLFF.

In its sample, this clone was seen once. V is TRBV5-8 and J is TRBJ1-6; D remains ambiguous. In germline, CDR1 is SGHTS, CDR2 YDEGEE. The CDR3 has 16 amino acids. Trimming took 0 bases from V and 0 from J, leaving 7 bases between them. CDR3 sequence: CASSLGTSSYNSPLHF. For the CDR3, the DNA is TGTGCCAGCAGCTTGGGCACAAGCTCCTATAATTCACCCCTCCACTTT.

The chain carries TRBV3-1 (or the pseudogene TRBV3-2) and TRBJ2-1; TRBD2 matches at 9 bases. This CDR3 comprises 13 residues. Germline V lookup: CDR1 LGHDT, CDR2 YNNKEL (reference sequence). Trimming at V came to 4 bases and at J to 8 bases, leaving 3 bases not matched to a gene. This chain's CDR3 is CASSRERGDEQFF. In DNA, the CDR3 is TGTGCCAGCAGCCGAGAGCGGGGGGATGAGCAGTTCTTC.

V gene TRBV7-2 combines with J gene TRBJ2-2; D may be TRBD1 (6 bases). From germline, CDR1 is SGHTA and CDR2 FQGNSA. V lost 1 base to trimming and J lost 0 bases, with 15 bases between them. This CDR3 is built from 18 residues. CDR3 protein: CASSLDGVRTANTGELFF. The CDR3 bases are TGTGCCAGCAGCTTAGATGGCGTCCGGACAGCGAACACCGGGGAGCTGTTTTTT. Looking up the rest from reference TRBV7-2 and TRBJ2-2 gives the full variable domain: GAGVSQSPSNKVTEKGKDVELRCDPISGHTALYWYRQSLGQGLEFLIYFQGNSAPDKSGLPSDRFSAERTGGSVSTLTIQRTQQEDSAVYLCASSLDGVRTANTGELFFGEGSRLTVL.

As regards this clone: The sample holds other DNA sequences that translate to the same CDR3. The chain recombines TRBV3-1 (or the pseudogene TRBV3-2) with TRBJ1-3, with a weak D call TRBD1 (5 bases). From germline, CDR1 is LGHDT and CDR2 YNNKEL (reference sequence). The CDR3 is 14 residues long. V lost 0 bases and J 3 bases, leaving 6 bases between the germline ends. The CDR3 region has the DNA TGTGCCAGCAGCCAAGAGGGGGGTGGAAACACCATATATTTT. This encodes CASSQEGGGNTIYF.

The chain couples TRBV2 to TRBJ1-1; the match to TRBD1 covers 8 bases. Trimming at V came to 2 bases and at J to 4 bases, leaving 9 bases not matched to a gene. Germline loops: CDR1 SNHLY, CDR2 FYNNEI. This CDR3 region has 16 residues. CDR3 DNA: TGTGCCAGCAGTGAAACTCAGGGGGCGCGGGTCACTGAAGCTTTCTTT. Translation gives CASSETQGARVTEAFF.